This section outlines one T cell receptor (beta chain) sequence together with its context. The data were obtained in a study of blood T cell repertoires in COVID-19. Study at large: Spain, Italy and the United States supplied samples that represented acute and convalescent COVID-19. PBMCs, B-cell-depleted T cells, or T cells provided the cDNA or gDNA that made up the material.

In the original workflow: Nucleated cell number was recorded as an estimate derived from reference gene primer amplification. Here immunoSEQ multiplex PCR was the method, and the copy in TCRdb shows in-frame clones only, minus some. The DNA was the basis for D and trimming; V, J and clone size are from that table. The sample consists of some 30,000 clones, 85% of them appearing once. What was sequenced was peripheral blood. The receptor comes from a man in his fifties or sixties with active COVID-19.

Here the CDR3 reads CASRRNSGSIDEQYF. CDR3 nucleotides: TGTGCCAGTAGGCGGAATAGCGGGAGTATCGACGAGCAGTACTTC. The V gene is TRBV19, the J gene TRBJ2-7, with 9 bases fitting TRBD2. CDR3 length: 15 amino acids. In germline, CDR1 is LNHDA, CDR2 SQIVND (reference sequence). V lost 6 bases to trimming and J lost 5 bases; unmatched junction nucleotides: 11.